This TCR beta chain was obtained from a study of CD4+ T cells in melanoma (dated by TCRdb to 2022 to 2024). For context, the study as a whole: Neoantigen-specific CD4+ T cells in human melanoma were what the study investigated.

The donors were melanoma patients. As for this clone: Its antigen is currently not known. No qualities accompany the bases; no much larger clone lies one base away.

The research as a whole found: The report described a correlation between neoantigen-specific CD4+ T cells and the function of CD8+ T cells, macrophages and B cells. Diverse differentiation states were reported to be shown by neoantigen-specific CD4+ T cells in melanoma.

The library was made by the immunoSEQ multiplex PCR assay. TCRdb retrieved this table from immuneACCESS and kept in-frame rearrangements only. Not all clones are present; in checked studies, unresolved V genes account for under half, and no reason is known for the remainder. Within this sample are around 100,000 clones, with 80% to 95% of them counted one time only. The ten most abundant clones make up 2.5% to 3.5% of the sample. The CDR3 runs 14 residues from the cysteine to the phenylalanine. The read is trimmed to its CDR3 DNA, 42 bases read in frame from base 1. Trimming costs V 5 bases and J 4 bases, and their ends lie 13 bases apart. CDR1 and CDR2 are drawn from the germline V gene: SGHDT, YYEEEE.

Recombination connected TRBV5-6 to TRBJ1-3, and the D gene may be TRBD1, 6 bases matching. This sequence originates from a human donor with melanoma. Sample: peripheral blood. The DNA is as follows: TGTGCCAGCAGTCGGGGGGCAGACGGAAACACCATATATTTT. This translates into CASSRGADGNTIYF.